This T cell receptor (beta chain) was recovered during a study of blood T cell repertoires in COVID-19. Study-level background: Donors in the United States, Italy and Spain gave samples during acute or convalescent COVID-19. Nucleic acid was either cDNA or gDNA, and it came from T cells, B-cell-depleted T cells, or PBMCs.

CDR3 length: 16 residues. With V trimmed by 2 bases and J by 3 bases, 4 bases remained unmatched. Germline loops: CDR1 LGHDT, CDR2 YNNKEL (reference sequence). Method: immunoSEQ multiplex PCR; TCRdb's copy keeps in-frame clones and lacks some. The table lists about 250,000 clones, approximately 82% of them singletons, with roughly 5.8% in the top ten. The clonotype originates from a man older than 75 with acute or convalescent COVID-19. The specimen was peripheral blood. This chain connects TRBV3-1 (or the pseudogene TRBV3-2) to TRBJ2-3, with 11 nucleotides matching TRBD2. CDR3 bases: TGTGCCAGCAGCCAACTAGCGGGGGGATATACAGATACGCAGTATTTT. It yields the protein CASSQLAGGYTDTQYF.